This T cell receptor beta chain was captured by sequencing in a study of blood T cell repertoires in COVID-19 (dated by TCRdb to 2020 to 2022). About the investigation overall: Collaborator samples came from the United States, Italy and Spain and covered acute and convalescent phases of COVID-19. Samples came from the ongoing ImmuneRACE study (first 160 participants) plus 1,254 subjects from 6 global collaborators. HLA class I and class II types, where available, came from metadata supplied by the sample provider rather than from assay-based typing. Subjects who had been exposed to COVID-19, were actively infected with it, or had recovered from it provided the deeply sampled blood TCRbeta repertoires that made up the dataset. The prospective study material was composed of cDNA or gDNA derived from T cells, B-cell-depleted T cells, or PBMCs. Sample metadata almost always included a de-identified subject ID, COVID-19 status, age in years and sex. The repertoires were made available in a free public database intended to serve as a resource for research on the immune response to SARS-CoV-2.

Enrolling through a virtual design, the prospective study's participants ranged in age from about 18 to 89 years and lived across roughly 24 United States geographic areas. Cohort assignment in the prospective study relied on participant-reported clinical history from a screening survey and a study questionnaire. In the prospective study, whole blood, serum and a nasopharyngeal or oropharyngeal swab were collected from each participant by mobile phlebotomists. Additional blood draws and questionnaires over an approximately two-month period could optionally be provided by prospective study participants. Before DNA extraction, prospective study blood samples were shipped either frozen or at room temperature. Overall study results and their limits: The amount of clinical and demographic metadata varied by source and participant and was provided uncurated.

CDR1 and CDR2, per the germline V gene, are SQVTM and ANQGSEA. V drops 4 bases and J drops 4 bases, leaving 11 bases in between. From cysteine to phenylalanine, the CDR3 is 14 amino acids long. The sequence is cut down to CDR3 DNA, 42 bases in frame from base 1. TCRbeta CDR3 regions were amplified from genomic DNA using the immunoSEQ Assay, a bias-controlled multiplex PCR. The paper's processing steps were these. The number of nucleated cells in each sample was estimated by amplification of reference gene primers within the assay. To quantify the absolute abundance of each unique TCRbeta CDR3 rearrangement, sequence reads were collapsed and filtered. For each sample, productive Simpson clonality was calculated as the square root of Simpson's diversity index across productive rearrangements. This immuneACCESS table, as held by TCRdb, lists in-frame sequences with V and J called but not all clones. Of the missing ones, under half trace to an unresolved V gene in checked studies; the others have no known cause. V, J and clone size reflect that table, while D and trimming were determined from the DNA. This sample gives 150,000 to 200,000 clones in total; 75% to 85% of them show up just once. The top ten hold around a sixth of the sample.

As regards this clone: Its antigen remains unidentified. No much larger clonotype is one base removed from it; base qualities were not supplied.

Material: PBMCs or T cells enriched from blood (not recorded which). This TCR was sampled from a woman in her 50s with acute COVID-19. The rearrangement combines TRBV29-1 with TRBJ2-6; possibly the D gene is TRBD2, per 6 matching bases. The DNA sequence is TGCAGCGTTGGAGGAGGGTCCGGGGCCAACGTCCTGACTTTC. This gives the protein CSVGGGSGANVLTF. The variable domain in full, with residues beyond the CDR3 obtained from the reference TRBV29-1 and TRBJ2-6 genes, is SAVISQKPSRDICQRGTSLTIQCQVDSQVTMMFWYRQQPGQSLTLIATANQGSEATYESGFVIDKFPISRPNLTFSTLTVSNMSPEDSSIYLCSVGGGSGANVLTFGAGSRLTVL.